This T cell receptor beta chain was retrieved from a study of T cell repertoires in cytomegalovirus infection. Study in general: Through public TCR beta signatures, both CMV infection and matching HLA type were indicated.

Concerning this clonotype: Its antigen is unidentified.

There are 13 residues in the CDR3. Trimming took 3 bases from V and 0 from J, leaving 3 bases between them. Per germline, CDR1 SGHTA and CDR2 FQGNSA. General study findings and limits: Within the response measured ex vivo, HLA-C-restricted CMV-specific TCR beta clonotypes were dominant.

A single record per CDR3 protein comes from TCRdb applying MiXCR to the reads. This table has under 300,000 distinct CDR3 sequences, 20% to 25% appearing once. The rearrangement links TRBV7-2 to TRBJ1-3; unclear D gene. The input for sequencing was cultured PBMCs, taken from culture after CMV antigen stimulation. This clonotype was sampled from a human donor in good health (CMV status not recorded). Some clones in this sample may be carry-over from other donors' samples. As DNA, the CDR3 is TGTGCCAGCAGCTTTTTCTCTGGAAACACCATATATTTT. It translates to CASSFFSGNTIYF.